This paragraph reports one T cell receptor (beta chain). The authors reverse transcribed all of the isolated RNA, so sequencing captured expressed TCRB transcripts. Clones were sequenced by immunoSEQ multiplex PCR, and TCRdb holds only the in-frame ones, with some missing. The sample records just over 15,000 clones, around two fifths being singletons. Germline V gene sequence: CDR1 SGHVS, CDR2 FNYEAQ. V gave up 1 base and J gave up 0 bases, with 9 bases separating them. The CDR3 totals 15 residues. This entry comes from a study of beta chain features in type 1 diabetes. Blood was drawn once from each donor into heparinised tubes. The draws averaged roughly 120 mL.

This sequence originates from a woman between 40 and 55 years old in good health. The chain recombines TRBV7-6 with TRBJ1-2; D is uncertain. Sequenced: stem cell memory CD4+ T cells from blood. CDR3 DNA: TGTGCCAGCAGCTTAGGAACAGACACTAACTATGGCTACACCTTC. It is translated as CASSLGTDTNYGYTF. Variable domain in full (rest from reference TRBV7-6 and TRBJ1-2): GAGVSQSPRYKVTKRGQDVALRCDPISGHVSLYWYRQALGQGPEFLTYFNYEAQQDKSGLPNDRFSAERPEGSISTLTIQRTEQRDSAMYRCASSLGTDTNYGYTFGSGTRLTVV.